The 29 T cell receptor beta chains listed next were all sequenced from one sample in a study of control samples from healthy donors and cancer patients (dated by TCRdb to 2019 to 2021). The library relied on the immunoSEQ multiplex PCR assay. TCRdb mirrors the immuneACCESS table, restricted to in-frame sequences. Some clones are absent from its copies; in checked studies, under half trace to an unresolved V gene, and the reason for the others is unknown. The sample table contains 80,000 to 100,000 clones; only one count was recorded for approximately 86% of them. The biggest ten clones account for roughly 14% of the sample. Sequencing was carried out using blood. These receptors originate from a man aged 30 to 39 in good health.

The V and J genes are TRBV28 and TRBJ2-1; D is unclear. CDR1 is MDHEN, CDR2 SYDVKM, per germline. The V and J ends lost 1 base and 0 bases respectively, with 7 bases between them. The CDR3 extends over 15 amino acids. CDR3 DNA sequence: TGTGCCAGCAGTTTATCCACCCCCTCCTACAATGAGCAGTTCTTC. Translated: CASSLSTPSYNEQFF.

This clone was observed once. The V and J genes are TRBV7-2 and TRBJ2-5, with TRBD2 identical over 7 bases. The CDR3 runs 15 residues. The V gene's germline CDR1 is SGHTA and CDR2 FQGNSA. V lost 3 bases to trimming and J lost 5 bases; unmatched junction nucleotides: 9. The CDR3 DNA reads TGTGCCAGCAGCTTCGATCCGGGAGGTACGGAGACCCAGTACTTC. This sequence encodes CASSFDPGGTETQYF.

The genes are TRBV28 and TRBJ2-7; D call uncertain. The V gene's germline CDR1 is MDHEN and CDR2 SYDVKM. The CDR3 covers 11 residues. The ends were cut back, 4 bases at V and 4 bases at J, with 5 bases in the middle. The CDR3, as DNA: TGTGCCAGCAGTTCTAATTACGAGCAGTACTTC. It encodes CASSSNYEQYF.

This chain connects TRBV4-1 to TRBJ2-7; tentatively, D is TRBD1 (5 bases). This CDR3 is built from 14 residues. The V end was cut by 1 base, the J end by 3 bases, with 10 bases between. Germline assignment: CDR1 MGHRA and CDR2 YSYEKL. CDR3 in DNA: TGCGCCAGCAGCCAAGGGGGCAGGGACTACGAGCAGTACTTC. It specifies CASSQGGRDYEQYF.

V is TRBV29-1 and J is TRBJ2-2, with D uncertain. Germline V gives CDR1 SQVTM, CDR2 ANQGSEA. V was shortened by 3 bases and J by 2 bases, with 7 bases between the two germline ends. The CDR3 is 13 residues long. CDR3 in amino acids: CSVDQINTGELFF. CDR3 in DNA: TGCAGCGTTGATCAAATAAACACCGGGGAGCTGTTTTTT.

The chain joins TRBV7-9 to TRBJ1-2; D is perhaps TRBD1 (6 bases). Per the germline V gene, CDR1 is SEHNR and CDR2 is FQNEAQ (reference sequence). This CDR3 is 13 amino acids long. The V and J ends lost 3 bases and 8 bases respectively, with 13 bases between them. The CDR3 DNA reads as TGTGCCAGCAGCTTCCCGGGGGCTGGGGGCTACACCTTC. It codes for CASSFPGAGGYTF. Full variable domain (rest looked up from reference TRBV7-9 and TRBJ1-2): DTGVSQNPRHKITKRGQNVTFRCDPISEHNRLYWYRQTLGQGPEFLTYFQNEAQLEKSRLLSDRFSAERPKGSFSTLEIQRTEQGDSAMYLCASSFPGAGGYTFGSGTRLTVV.

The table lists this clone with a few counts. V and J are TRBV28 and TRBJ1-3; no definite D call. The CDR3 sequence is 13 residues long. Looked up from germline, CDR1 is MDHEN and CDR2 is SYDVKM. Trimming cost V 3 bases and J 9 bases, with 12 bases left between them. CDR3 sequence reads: CASSFRESGTIYF. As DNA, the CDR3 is TGTGCCAGCAGTTTTAGGGAGTCGGGCACCATATATTTT.

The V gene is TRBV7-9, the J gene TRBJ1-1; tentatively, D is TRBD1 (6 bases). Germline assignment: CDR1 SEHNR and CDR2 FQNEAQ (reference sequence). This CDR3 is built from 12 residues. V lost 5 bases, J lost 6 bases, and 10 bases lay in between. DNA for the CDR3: TGTGCCAGCAGCAGAGAGGGGGCTGAAGCTTTCTTT. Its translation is CASSREGAEAFF. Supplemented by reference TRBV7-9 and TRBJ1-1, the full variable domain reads DTGVSQNPRHKITKRGQNVTFRCDPISEHNRLYWYRQTLGQGPEFLTYFQNEAQLEKSRLLSDRFSAERPKGSFSTLEIQRTEQGDSAMYLCASSREGAEAFFGQGTRLTVV.

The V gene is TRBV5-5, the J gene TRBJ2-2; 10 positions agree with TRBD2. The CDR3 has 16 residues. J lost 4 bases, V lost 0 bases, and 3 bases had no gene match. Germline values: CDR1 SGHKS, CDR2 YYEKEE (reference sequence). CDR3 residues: CASSLEASGSTGELFF. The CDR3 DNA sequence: TGTGCCAGCAGCTTGGAAGCTAGCGGGAGCACCGGGGAGCTGTTTTTT. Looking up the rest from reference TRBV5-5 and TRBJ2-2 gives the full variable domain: DAGVTQSPTHLIKTRGQQVTLRCSPISGHKSVSWYQQVLGQGPQFIFQYYEKEERGRGNFPDRFSARQFPNYSSELNVNALLLGDSALYLCASSLEASGSTGELFFGEGSRLTVL.

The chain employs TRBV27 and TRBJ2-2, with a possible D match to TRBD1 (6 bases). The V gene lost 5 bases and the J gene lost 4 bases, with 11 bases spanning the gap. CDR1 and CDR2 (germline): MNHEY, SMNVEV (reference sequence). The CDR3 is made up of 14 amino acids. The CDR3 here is CASSLGQRTGELFF. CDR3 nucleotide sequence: TGTGCCAGCAGTCTAGGACAGCGCACCGGGGAGCTGTTTTTT.

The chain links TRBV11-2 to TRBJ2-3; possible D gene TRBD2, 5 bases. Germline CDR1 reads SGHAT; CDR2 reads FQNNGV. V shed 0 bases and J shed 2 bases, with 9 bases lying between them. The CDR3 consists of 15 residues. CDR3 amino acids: CASSLEDWLTDTQYF. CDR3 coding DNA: TGTGCCAGCAGCTTAGAGGACTGGCTCACAGATACGCAGTATTTT.

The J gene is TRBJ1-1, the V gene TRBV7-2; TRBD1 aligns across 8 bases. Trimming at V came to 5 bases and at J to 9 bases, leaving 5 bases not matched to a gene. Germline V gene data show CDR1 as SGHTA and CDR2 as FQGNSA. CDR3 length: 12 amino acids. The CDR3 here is CASSPRTGKAFF. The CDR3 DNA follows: TGTGCCAGCAGCCCTCGGACAGGGAAAGCTTTCTTT.

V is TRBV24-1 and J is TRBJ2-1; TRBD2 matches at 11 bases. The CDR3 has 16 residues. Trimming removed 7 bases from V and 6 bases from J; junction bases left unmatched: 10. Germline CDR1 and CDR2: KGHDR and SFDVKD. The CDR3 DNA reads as TGTGCCACCAGACTAGCGGGAGAGAATAAAGGCAATGAGCAGTTCTTC. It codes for CATRLAGENKGNEQFF.

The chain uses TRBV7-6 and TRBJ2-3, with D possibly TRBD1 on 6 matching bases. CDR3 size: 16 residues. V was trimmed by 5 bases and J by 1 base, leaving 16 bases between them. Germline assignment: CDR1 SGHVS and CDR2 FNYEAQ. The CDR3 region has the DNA TGTGCCAGCAGCGCCTCGGGCAGGGGCGGCACAGATACGCAGTATTTT. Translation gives CASSASGRGGTDTQYF.

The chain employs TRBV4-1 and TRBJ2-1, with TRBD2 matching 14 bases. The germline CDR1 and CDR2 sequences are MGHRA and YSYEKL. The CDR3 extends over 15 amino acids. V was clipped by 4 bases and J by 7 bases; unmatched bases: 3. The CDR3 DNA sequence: TGCGCCAGCAGCCTTGGACTAGCGGGAGGTAATGAGCAGTTCTTC. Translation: CASSLGLAGGNEQFF.

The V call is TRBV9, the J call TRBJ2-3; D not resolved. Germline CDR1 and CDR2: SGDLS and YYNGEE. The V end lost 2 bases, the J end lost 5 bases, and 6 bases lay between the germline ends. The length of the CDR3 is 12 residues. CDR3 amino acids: CASSVTRDTQYF. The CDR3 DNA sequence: TGTGCCAGCAGCGTCACGCGAGATACGCAGTATTTT.

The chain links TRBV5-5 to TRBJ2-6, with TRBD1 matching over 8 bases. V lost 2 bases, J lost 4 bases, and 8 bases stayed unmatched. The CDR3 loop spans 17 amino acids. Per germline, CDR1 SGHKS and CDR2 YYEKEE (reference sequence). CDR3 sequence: CASSLSTGGSGANVLTF. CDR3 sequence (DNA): TGTGCCAGCAGCTTATCCACAGGGGGTAGCGGGGCCAACGTCCTGACTTTC.

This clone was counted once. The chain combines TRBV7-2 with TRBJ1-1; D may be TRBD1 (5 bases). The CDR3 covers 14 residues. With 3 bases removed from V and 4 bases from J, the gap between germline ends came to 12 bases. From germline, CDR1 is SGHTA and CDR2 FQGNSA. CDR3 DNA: TGTGCCAGCAGCTTGTACAGGATGGGCACTGAAGCTTTCTTT. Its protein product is CASSLYRMGTEAFF.

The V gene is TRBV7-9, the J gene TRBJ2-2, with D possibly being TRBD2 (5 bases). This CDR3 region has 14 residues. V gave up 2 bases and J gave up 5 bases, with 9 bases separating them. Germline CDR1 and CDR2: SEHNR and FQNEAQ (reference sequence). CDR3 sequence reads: CASSLNRETGELFF. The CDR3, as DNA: TGTGCCAGCAGCTTAAATAGGGAGACCGGGGAGCTGTTTTTT.

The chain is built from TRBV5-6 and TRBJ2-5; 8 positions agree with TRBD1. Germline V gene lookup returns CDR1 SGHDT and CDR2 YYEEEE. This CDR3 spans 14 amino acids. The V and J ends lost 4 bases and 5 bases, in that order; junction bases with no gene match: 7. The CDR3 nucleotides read TGTGCCAGCAGCCACCAGGGGGCACGGGAGACCCAGTACTTC. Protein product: CASSHQGARETQYF.

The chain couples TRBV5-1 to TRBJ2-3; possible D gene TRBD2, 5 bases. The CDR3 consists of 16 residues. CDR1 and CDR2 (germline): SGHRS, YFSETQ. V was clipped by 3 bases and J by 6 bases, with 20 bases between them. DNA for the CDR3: TGCGCCAGCAGCTCTGGAATGGGCGGGTCGTGGGATACGCAGTATTTT. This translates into CASSSGMGGSWDTQYF.

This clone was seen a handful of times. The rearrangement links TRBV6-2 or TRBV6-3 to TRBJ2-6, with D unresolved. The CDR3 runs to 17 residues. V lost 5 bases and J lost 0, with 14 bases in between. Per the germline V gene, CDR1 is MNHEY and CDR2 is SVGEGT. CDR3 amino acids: CASSTLNMISGANVLTF. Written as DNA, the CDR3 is TGTGCCAGCAGTACCCTAAACATGATCTCTGGGGCCAACGTCCTGACTTTC.

For the CDR3, the DNA is TGCGCCAGCAGGCTGGGACCCTCGGGGACTAGTTCCTACAATGAGCAGTTCTTC. Translated: CASRLGPSGTSSYNEQFF. The chain uses TRBV23-1 and TRBJ2-1, with 8 bases aligning to TRBD2. TRBV23-1 is known as an ORF, though its function is uncertain. V lost 6 bases and J lost 1; bases outside the gene matches: 14. CDR3 length equals 18 residues.

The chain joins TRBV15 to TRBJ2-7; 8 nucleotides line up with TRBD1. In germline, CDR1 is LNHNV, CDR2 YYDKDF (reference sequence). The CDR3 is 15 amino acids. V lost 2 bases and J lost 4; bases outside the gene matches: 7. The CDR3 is CATSRSNRGEYEQYF. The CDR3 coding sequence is TGTGCCACCAGCAGATCAAACAGGGGGGAATACGAGCAGTACTTC.

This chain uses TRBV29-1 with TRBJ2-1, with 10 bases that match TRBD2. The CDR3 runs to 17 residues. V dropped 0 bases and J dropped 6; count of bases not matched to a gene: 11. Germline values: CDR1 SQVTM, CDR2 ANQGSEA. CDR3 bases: TGCAGCGTTGAAGATCAGCGTTTAGCGGGAGGCCCCAATGAGCAGTTCTTC. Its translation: CSVEDQRLAGGPNEQFF.

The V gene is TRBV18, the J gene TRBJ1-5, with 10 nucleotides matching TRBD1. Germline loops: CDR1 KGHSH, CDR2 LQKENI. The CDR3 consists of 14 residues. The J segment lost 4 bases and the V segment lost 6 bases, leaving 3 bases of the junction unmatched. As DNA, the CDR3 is TGTGCCAGCTCGCCGGGACAGGGGAATCAGCCCCAGCATTTT. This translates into CASSPGQGNQPQHF. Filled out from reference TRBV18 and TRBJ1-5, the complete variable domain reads NAGVMQNPRHLVRRRGQEARLRCSPMKGHSHVYWYRQLPEEGLKFMVYLQKENIIDESGMPKERFSAEFPKEGPSILRIQQVVRGDSAAYFCASSPGQGNQPQHFGDGTRLSIL.

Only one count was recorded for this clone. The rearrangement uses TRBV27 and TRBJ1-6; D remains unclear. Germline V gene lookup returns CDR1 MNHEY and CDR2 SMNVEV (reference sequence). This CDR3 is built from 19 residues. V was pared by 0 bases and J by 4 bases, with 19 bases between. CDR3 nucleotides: TGTGCCAGCAGTTTATCGGTTACGGTGGGAGGGCTTTATAATTCACCCCTCCACTTT. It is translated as CASSLSVTVGGLYNSPLHF.

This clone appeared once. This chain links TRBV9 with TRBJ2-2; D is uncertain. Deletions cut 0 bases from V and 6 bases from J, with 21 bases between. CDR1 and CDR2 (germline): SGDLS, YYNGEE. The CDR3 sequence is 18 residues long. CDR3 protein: CASSVEALGGGYAGELFF. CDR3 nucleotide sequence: TGTGCCAGCAGCGTAGAGGCCCTGGGTGGTGGGTACGCCGGGGAGCTGTTTTTT.

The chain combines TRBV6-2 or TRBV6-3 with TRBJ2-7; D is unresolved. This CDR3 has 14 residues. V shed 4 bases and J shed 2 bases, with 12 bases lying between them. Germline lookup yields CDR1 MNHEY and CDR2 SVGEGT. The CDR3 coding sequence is TGTGCCAGCAGTTCGACATTGCCCCCCTACGAGCAGTACTTC. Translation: CASSSTLPPYEQYF.